The 3 T cell receptor beta chains given below trace back to one sample, sequenced in a study of cytomegalovirus exposure and HLA in healthy donors (dated by TCRdb to about 2017). The method was the immunoSEQ multiplex PCR assay. For the multiplex PCR, a mixture combining 60 forward primers for TCR Vbeta segments and 13 reverse primers for TCR Jbeta segments was used. This immuneACCESS table, as held by TCRdb, lists in-frame sequences with V and J called but not all clones. Of the missing ones, under half trace to an unresolved V gene in checked studies; the others have no known cause. Across this sample there are some 200,000 clones, with about 90% seen only once. The ten largest clonotypes hold 0.2% to 0.3% of the sample. The sequenced sample was PBMCs. The receptors come from a girl in the first two years of life in good health and CMV-seronegative.

This chain connects TRBV6-1 to TRBJ1-2, with 9 bases that match TRBD1. The CDR3 is 14 residues long. CDR1 and CDR2 from the germline V gene are MNHNS and SASEGT. The V gene end was trimmed by 5 bases and the J gene end by 6 bases; junction bases not matched to a gene: 7. CDR3 sequence: CASSRTGAADGYTF. CDR3 in DNA: TGTGCCAGCAGTCGGACAGGGGCGGCGGATGGCTACACCTTC.

The chain joins TRBV13 to TRBJ2-7, with a possible D match to TRBD1 (6 bases). This CDR3 region has 13 residues. Germline-derived CDR1 and CDR2 are PRHDT and FYEKMQ (reference sequence). V was clipped by 1 base and J by 2 bases, with 6 bases between them. The CDR3 here is CASSLEGAYEQYF. CDR3 DNA sequence: TGTGCCAGCAGCTTAGAGGGGGCCTACGAGCAGTACTTC.

On this clone: The same CDR3 is also encoded by other DNA sequences in this sample. The V and J genes are TRBV27 and TRBJ2-7; the D is unclear. The germline V gene encodes CDR1 MNHEY and CDR2 SMNVEV (reference sequence). The CDR3 is 12 residues long. V dropped 5 bases and J dropped 1 base, with 6 bases sitting between them. CDR3 residues: CASSPPSYEQYF. CDR3 DNA sequence: TGTGCCAGCAGTCCTCCGTCCTACGAGCAGTACTTC.